The 26 T cell receptor beta chains given below trace back to one sample, sequenced in a study of CD8 T cells in Susac syndrome. After extraction with the RNeasy kit, about 0.45 to 1 ug of the RNA was reverse transcribed using random hexamers. One entry per CDR3 protein, called by TCRdb with MiXCR from the immunoSEQ multiplex PCR reads. The sample contains around 53,000 distinct CDR3 sequences, around 93% of which appear only once. Sequencing used CD8+ T cells from PBMCs. Receptors were obtained from a human donor with Susac syndrome.

The genes are TRBV6-2 or TRBV6-3 and TRBJ2-5, with 10 positions matching TRBD1. CDR3 size: 17 residues. Trimming cost V 5 bases and J 1 base; bases outside gene matches: 10. Germline V gene lookup returns CDR1 MNHEY and CDR2 SVGEGT. The CDR3 DNA sequence: TGTGCCAGCAGTCCAATCTCCGGGACAGGGGCCCAAGAGACCCAGTACTTC. Amino acid sequence: CASSPISGTGAQETQYF.

The gene calls are TRBV23-1 and TRBJ1-5; 7 nucleotides match TRBD1. TRBV23-1 is an open reading frame whose function is uncertain. There are 19 residues in the CDR3. Trimming at V came to 0 bases and at J to 5 bases, leaving 16 bases not matched to a gene. CDR3 protein: CASSQSARGTHSQDQPQHF. Written as DNA, the CDR3 is TGCGCCAGCAGTCAATCGGCCAGGGGGACCCACAGCCAGGATCAGCCCCAGCATTTT.

This chain links TRBV4-3 with TRBJ2-3; TRBD2 matches 14 bases. Germline loops: CDR1 LGHNA, CDR2 YSLEER. This CDR3 contains 18 residues. V shed 4 bases, J shed 0 bases, and the junction held 6 bases outside the gene matches. The CDR3 bases are TGCGCCAGCAGCCCCCGACTAGCGGGGGGGGGTAGCACAGATACGCAGTATTTT. Translated, it gives CASSPRLAGGGSTDTQYF.

This clonotype was detected once. The chain carries TRBV20-1 and TRBJ1-2; D is unclear. This CDR3 region has 10 residues. CDR1 is DFQATT and CDR2 is SNEGSKA in the germline V gene (reference sequence). Trimming pared 7 bases from V and 5 bases from J, leaving 8 bases between. The chain's CDR3 is CSVPGYGYTF. The DNA for the CDR3 is TGCAGTGTTCCCGGTTATGGCTACACCTTC.

V is TRBV5-6 and J is TRBJ2-7; D remains unclear. V dropped 3 bases and J dropped 2 bases, with 3 bases sitting between them. This CDR3 has 11 amino acids. CDR1 and CDR2 (germline): SGHDT, YYEEEE. In DNA form, the CDR3 reads TGTGCCAGCAGCTCACCCTACGAGCAGTACTTC. Its protein product is CASSSPYEQYF.

In this sample, this clonotype turned up once. The chain is built from TRBV29-1 and TRBJ2-7; a weak D match, TRBD1 (5 bases). The CDR3 length is 14 residues. Trimming took 0 bases from V and 1 from J, leaving 10 bases between them. The germline V gene has CDR1 SQVTM and CDR2 ANQGSEA. In DNA, the CDR3 is TGCAGCGTTGAAGATCGACAGAGGTCCTACGAGCAGTACTTC. Its protein product is CSVEDRQRSYEQYF.

The rearrangement links TRBV9 to TRBJ1-6; TRBD1 is a possible D gene (5 bases). Germline CDR1 and CDR2: SGDLS and YYNGEE. The CDR3 has 16 amino acids. Trimming took 4 bases from V and 10 from J, leaving 21 bases between them. The CDR3 reads CASSTPREGLESPLHF. The DNA of the CDR3 is TGTGCCAGCAGCACCCCCCGGGAGGGGCTAGAATCACCCCTCCACTTT.

The chain uses TRBV12-5 and TRBJ1-2; possibly TRBD1 for D (6 bases). The germline V gene encodes CDR1 LGHNT and CDR2 FRNRAP. The germline V and J ends were trimmed by 2 bases and 2 bases, with 6 bases remaining between them. This CDR3 contains 13 residues. In nucleotides, the CDR3 is TGTGCTAGTGGTTTGACAGGGAACTATGGCTACACCTTC. Amino acid sequence: CASGLTGNYGYTF.

V and J are TRBV9 and TRBJ1-1, with a weak D call TRBD1 (5 bases). Per the germline V gene, CDR1 is SGDLS and CDR2 is YYNGEE. This CDR3 spans 13 amino acids. The ends were cut back, 2 bases at V and 4 bases at J, with 9 bases in the middle. DNA for the CDR3: TGTGCCAGCAGCGTGAGACAGAGCACTGAAGCTTTCTTT. Its protein is CASSVRQSTEAFF.

V is TRBV15 and J is TRBJ2-3; unclear D gene. Trimming cost V 3 bases and J 2 bases, with 3 bases left between them. The length of the CDR3 is 12 residues. Germline CDR1 LNHNV, CDR2 YYDKDF (reference sequence). The CDR3 region has the DNA TGTGCCACCAGCAGTTCCACAGATACGCAGTATTTT. This translates into CATSSSTDTQYF.

This chain connects TRBV6-5 to TRBJ2-5; D possibly corresponds to TRBD2 (6 bases). CDR3 length: 14 amino acids. Looked up from germline, CDR1 is MNHEY and CDR2 is SVGAGI. With 4 bases removed from V and 2 bases from J, the gap between germline ends came to 11 bases. In DNA, the CDR3 is TGTGCCAGCAGTTCGACGGGGACTCAAGAGACCCAGTACTTC. It yields the protein CASSSTGTQETQYF.

This chain uses TRBV18 with TRBJ1-1; a weak D match, TRBD1 (6 bases). This CDR3 comprises 13 residues. V was pared by 4 bases and J by 5 bases, with 11 bases between. Per the germline V gene, CDR1 is KGHSH and CDR2 is LQKENI. Here the CDR3 DNA reads TGTGCCAGCTCACGAGGGGGGACAACTGAAGCTTTCTTT. Protein sequence: CASSRGGTTEAFF. Based on the CDR3 plus reference TRBV18 and TRBJ1-1, the full variable domain is NAGVMQNPRHLVRRRGQEARLRCSPMKGHSHVYWYRQLPEEGLKFMVYLQKENIIDESGMPKERFSAEFPKEGPSILRIQQVVRGDSAAYFCASSRGGTTEAFFGQGTRLTVV.

The chain links TRBV12-3 or TRBV12-4 to TRBJ2-1; no firm D call. V was trimmed by 7 bases and J by 8 bases, leaving 15 bases between them. The CDR3 has 13 amino acids. CDR3 protein: CASIRRPSDEQFF. CDR3 DNA: TGTGCCAGCATTCGAAGACCCAGCGATGAGCAGTTCTTC.

This clonotype was observed a handful of times. The chain couples TRBV7-2 to TRBJ1-1; TRBD1 might be the D (5 bases). The V end lost 4 bases, the J end lost 5 bases, and 14 bases lay between the germline ends. This CDR3 contains 14 residues. Germline V gene sequence: CDR1 SGHTA, CDR2 FQGNSA. DNA for the CDR3: TGTGCCAGCAGCTCGGCCCAGGGATATACTGAAGCTTTCTTT. This sequence encodes CASSSAQGYTEAFF.

The V and J genes are TRBV2 and TRBJ1-5, with unresolved D. This CDR3 spans 13 amino acids. Trimming took off 4 bases at V and 4 bases at J, with 8 bases between the two ends. The germline CDR1 and CDR2 sequences are SNHLY and FYNNEI. The CDR3 sequence is CASSVTENQPQHF. CDR3 DNA: TGTGCCAGCAGTGTTACGGAGAATCAGCCCCAGCATTTT. Combining the CDR3 with reference TRBV2 and TRBJ1-5 gives the whole variable domain EPEVTQTPSHQVTQMGQEVILRCVPISNHLYFYWYRQILGQKVEFLVSFYNNEISEKSEIFDDQFSVERPDGSNFTLKIRSTKLEDSAMYFCASSVTENQPQHFGDGTRLSIL.

The V and J genes are TRBV9 and TRBJ1-4, with D uncertain. Germline CDR1 is SGDLS and CDR2 is YYNGEE. Trimming cost V 0 bases and J 11 bases, with 5 bases left between them. The CDR3 is 11 residues long. The CDR3 nucleotides are TGTGCCAGCAGCGTAGTGGGGAAACTGTTTTTT. Translation: CASSVVGKLFF.

The chain uses TRBV3-1 and TRBJ2-3, with a possible D match to TRBD1 (6 bases). Germline V gives CDR1 LGHDT, CDR2 YNNKEL (reference sequence). CDR3 length: 17 residues. V was trimmed by 2 bases and J by 4 bases, leaving 19 bases between them. The CDR3 loop reads CASSQRHAGVAADTQYF. In nucleotides, the CDR3 is TGTGCCAGCAGCCAACGACACGCAGGGGTCGCGGCAGATACGCAGTATTTT.

The J gene is TRBJ2-7, the V gene TRBV28; D uncertain. This CDR3 spans 14 amino acids. Looked up from germline, CDR1 is MDHEN and CDR2 is SYDVKM. The V end was cut by 8 bases, the J end by 1 base, with 15 bases between. This chain's CDR3 is CASSPTGDSYEQYF. The CDR3 DNA reads TGTGCCAGCTCCCCCACGGGTGATTCCTACGAGCAGTACTTC.

This chain uses TRBV30 with TRBJ1-2; 11 bases align to TRBD1. Trimming took 8 bases from V and 8 from J; bases not matched to a gene: 10. CDR1 and CDR2 (germline): GTSNPN, SVGIG (reference sequence). The CDR3 contains 13 residues. As DNA, the CDR3 is TGTGCCAGACGCGGGACAGGGGGAAGCGGCTACACCTTC. Residues: CARRGTGGSGYTF.

A note on this clonotype: The germline gene is not matched at one end of the junction; a read error may be the cause. The rearrangement joins TRBV27 to TRBJ2-7; D is perhaps TRBD1 (6 bases). Germline V gives CDR1 MNHEY, CDR2 SMNVEV (reference sequence). The CDR3 totals 17 residues. CDR3 loop: CASSLAPRQALSDEQYF. The CDR3 DNA reads TGTGCCAGCAGTTTAGCGCCCCGACAGGCCCTCTCCGACGAGCAGTACTTC.

The gene calls are TRBV20-1 and TRBJ2-3, with TRBD1 matching over 7 bases. The V and J ends lost 6 bases and 0 bases, in that order; junction bases with no gene match: 12. The CDR3 extends over 16 amino acids. The germline V gene has CDR1 DFQATT and CDR2 SNEGSKA (reference sequence). CDR3 amino acids: CSAPPQGVPSTDTQYF. The DNA for the CDR3 is TGCAGTGCACCGCCCCAGGGGGTCCCTAGCACAGATACGCAGTATTTT.

The genes are TRBV15 and TRBJ2-7, with TRBD2 as a possible D gene (6 bases). Trimming shortened V by 3 bases and J by 3 bases, and 18 bases separated the two germline ends. CDR1 is LNHNV, CDR2 YYDKDF, per germline (reference sequence). The CDR3 loop spans 16 amino acids. Here the CDR3 reads CATSRPPGDFNYEQYF. The CDR3 bases are TGTGCCACCAGCAGGCCGCCGGGGGACTTCAACTACGAGCAGTACTTC.

V is TRBV30 and J is TRBJ1-2; 12 nucleotides match TRBD1. Germline V gene data show CDR1 as GTSNPN and CDR2 as SVGIG (reference sequence). V shed 5 bases and J 6 bases; nucleotides not matched to a gene: 7. This CDR3 contains 14 residues. The CDR3 loop is CAWHLGQGADGYTF. The CDR3 bases are TGTGCCTGGCATCTGGGACAGGGGGCCGATGGCTACACCTTC.

This clonotype was observed a few times. The genes are TRBV4-3 and TRBJ2-5; TRBD2 matches at 13 bases. Trimming at V came to 5 bases and at J to 0 bases, leaving 3 bases not matched to a gene. The CDR3 is 16 residues long. Germline V CDR1 and CDR2: LGHNA, YSLEER. CDR3 amino acids: CASSGGLAGNQETQYF. In DNA, the CDR3 is TGCGCCAGCAGCGGGGGACTAGCGGGGAACCAAGAGACCCAGTACTTC.

The chain's CDR3 is CSVDSIGPGRYNEQFF. The CDR3 nucleotides are TGCAGCGTTGACTCCATTGGGCCAGGGAGATACAATGAGCAGTTCTTC. The chain combines TRBV29-1 with TRBJ2-1, with D tentatively TRBD1 or TRBD2 (5 bases each). This CDR3 has 16 residues. Per germline, CDR1 SQVTM and CDR2 ANQGSEA. V was shortened by 3 bases and J by 4 bases, with 19 bases between the two germline ends.

Written as DNA, the CDR3 is TGTGCCAGCAGCTTAGAGGTGGGGCCCTACAATGAGCAGTTCTTC. Translation: CASSLEVGPYNEQFF. The J gene is TRBJ2-1, the V gene TRBV7-3; tentatively, D is TRBD1 (5 bases). The V gene lost 2 bases and the J gene lost 2 bases, with 10 bases spanning the gap. The CDR3 spans 15 residues. CDR1 and CDR2 (germline): SGHTA, FQGTGA.